This T cell receptor beta chain was sequenced in a study of T cells in Graves' hyperthyroidism and ophthalmopathy. This clonotype was observed at least ten times. Its specificity is not known. The CDR3 loop spans 14 amino acids. The trim removed 2 bases at V and 4 bases at J, leaving 4 bases unmatched. Germline values: CDR1 SNHLY, CDR2 FYNNEI. RNA transcripts provided the source from which TCR beta CDR3 regions were amplified. When the TCR CDR3 underwent first-round RT-PCR, the HTBI primer set was used. TCRdb re-derived calls from the multiplex PCR reads in MiXCR, one entry per CDR3 protein. The sample has 500,000 to 750,000 distinct CDR3 sequences; about 43% are singletons. Study conclusions and caveats: Model output signaled ophthalmopathy a median roughly six months ahead of onset. Ophthalmopathy could be told apart from stable hyperthyroidism with a 13 V-J model. Most clonotypes expanded in the thyroid (above 0.001) were also present in blood.

Diagnostic decisions used clinical symptoms, serum thyroxine and TRAb, thyroid ultrasound and orbital computed tomography. The chain is built from TRBV2 and TRBJ1-2; 7 nucleotides match TRBD1. This clonotype originated in a woman in her late teens or twenties with Graves' hyperthyroidism. Input material: peripheral blood or thyroid tissue (not recorded which). The CDR3 DNA sequence: TGTGCCAGCAGTGAACGGGGGACAGCCTATGGCTACACCTTC. Its translation: CASSERGTAYGYTF.